The rows below give T cell receptor beta chains drawn from one sample of a study of T cell responses to AZD1222 COVID-19 vaccine. The repertoire was sequenced with immunoSEQ multiplex PCR; TCRdb's copy has only in-frame clones and lacks some. The sample lists 170,000 or so clones; 75% to 95% were seen once. This specimen was peripheral blood, taken on day 0 of AZD1222 vaccination. The origin of the receptors is an adult in good health. The CDR3 runs from the conserved cysteine through the conserved F or W. D genes are given only for firm matches. Clone size appears in some rows only: once, few, many, or a class for an expanded clone.

d_call	v_call	clone_size	j_call	cdr3_nt	cdr3_aa
-	TRBV3-1/TRBV3-2	-	TRBJ1-2	TGTGCCAGCAGCCAAGTAGGGGGACTCTATGGCTACACCTTC	CASSQVGGLYGYTF
TRBD2	TRBV7-2	-	TRBJ2-1	TGTGCCAGCAGCTCCAATCGGGACTACCTTTCGGAGCAGTTCTTC	CASSSNRDYLSEQFF
-	TRBV6-5	-	TRBJ2-7	TGTGCCAGCACCAGGGAGTACGAGCAGTACTTC	CASTREYEQYF
-	TRBV2	-	TRBJ2-7	TGTGCCAGCAACCCATTGTCGGGGGCCAACGAGCAGTACTTC	CASNPLSGANEQYF
-	TRBV3-1/TRBV3-2	-	TRBJ1-2	TGTGCCAGCAGCCAAGACGGGTGGCGTGGCTACACCTTC	CASSQDGWRGYTF
-	TRBV20-1	-	TRBJ2-5	TGCAGTGCTTCGTCTGGTGAGACCCAGTACTTC	CSASSGETQYF
-	TRBV9	-	TRBJ2-6	TGTGCCAGCAGCCCTGGCTCTGGGGCCAACGTCCTGACTTTC	CASSPGSGANVLTF
-	TRBV7-8	few	TRBJ2-3	TGTGCCAGCAGCGAAAATCTGGGAGATACGCAGTATTTT	CASSENLGDTQYF
-	TRBV20-1	-	TRBJ2-2	TGCAGTGCTAGTACAGAGGTTGGCGGGGAGCTGTTTTTT	CSASTEVGGELFF
-	TRBV10-1	-	TRBJ2-5	TGCGCCAGCAGTGAGTCGGGTGGAAGAGGACGGAAGCCCCGCGGGGAGACCCAGTACTTC	CASSESGGRGRKPRGETQYF
-	TRBV21-1	-	TRBJ2-7	TGTGCCAGCAGCAAGGGGACAACAAAAGCCCATTACGAGCAGTACTTC	CASSKGTTKAHYEQYF
TRBD1	TRBV5-1	once	TRBJ2-7	TGCGCCAGCAGCTTGGAGTGGTGGGACAGGGGCTCTGGGGAGCAGTACTTC	CASSLEWWDRGSGEQYF
TRBD1	TRBV27	-	TRBJ2-7	TGTGCCAGCAGTAAGACAGGGGGCTGGTACGAGCAGTACTTC	CASSKTGGWYEQYF
-	TRBV2	-	TRBJ2-1	TGTGCCAGCAGTGAAGGTAGCGGAGCGGGCAATGAGCAGTTCTTC	CASSEGSGAGNEQFF
-	TRBV6-5	once	TRBJ1-2	TGTGCCATTTCAAAGGAAAATTATGGCTACACCTTC	CAISKENYGYTF
-	TRBV7-2	-	TRBJ1-6	TGTGCCAGCAGCTTAGAGGGCGCTGGGTCACCCCTCCACTTT	CASSLEGAGSPLHF
-	TRBV19	-	TRBJ1-1	TGTGCCAGTAGTATACGGCGGGGGCTGGCGTTGGCTGAAGCTTTCTTT	CASSIRRGLALAEAFF
-	TRBV7-9	-	TRBJ1-1	TGTGCCAGCAGCTTCGCAGCGGGCACTGAAGCTTTCTTT	CASSFAAGTEAFF
TRBD1	TRBV19	once	TRBJ1-2	TGTGCCAGTAGTAGACAGGGGGGCTATGGCTACACCTTC	CASSRQGGYGYTF
-	TRBV19	-	TRBJ1-1	TGTGCCAGTAGTATTTTCCCCTCGGGCAGGGCCGTGAGGACTGAAGCTTTCTTT	CASSIFPSGRAVRTEAFF
TRBD2	TRBV7-3	few	TRBJ2-1	TGTGCCAGCAGCCCCCCTCCGCGGGGGGGCATCAATGAGCAGTTCTTC	CASSPPPRGGINEQFF
-	TRBV2	-	TRBJ2-7	TGTGCCAGCAGTGTCACCTACGAGCAGTACTTC	CASSVTYEQYF
-	TRBV7-9	-	TRBJ1-6	TGTGCCAGCAGCTTAGTCCGGGGAGATAATTCACCCCTCCACTTT	CASSLVRGDNSPLHF
-	TRBV7-8	-	TRBJ1-5	TGTGCCAGCAGCCCCCCGGGGGGCCCCAGCAATCAGCCCCAGCATTTT	CASSPPGGPSNQPQHF
-	TRBV29-1	-	TRBJ1-1	TGCAGCGTTGTTTACAGGGCGGACACTGAAGCTTTCTTT	CSVVYRADTEAFF
-	TRBV12-5	-	TRBJ1-2	TGTGCTAGGGTGGGGAACACCGCCCCCATTGACTATGGCTACACCTTC	CARVGNTAPIDYGYTF
-	TRBV27	-	TRBJ2-1	TGTGCCAGCAGTTTGTCGGGTCGGAATGAGCAGTTCTTC	CASSLSGRNEQFF
-	TRBV25-1	-	TRBJ1-1	TGTGCCAGCAGTGAATATGTCGGCCAGGATCACACTGAAGCTTTCTTT	CASSEYVGQDHTEAFF
-	TRBV7-2	-	TRBJ1-1	TGTGCCAGCAGCTTACGAGGTGCGGGGGGATCTTTCTTT	CASSLRGAGGSFF
-	TRBV2	-	TRBJ1-2	TGTGCCAGCAGCGGTCACCCGGGACTCGGGAACTATGGCTACACCTTC	CASSGHPGLGNYGYTF
TRBD1	TRBV3-1/TRBV3-2	once	TRBJ2-2	TGTGCCAGCAGCCAAGAGGGACAGGGGAACACCGGGGAGCTGTTTTTT	CASSQEGQGNTGELFF
-	TRBV7-9	-	TRBJ1-4	TGTGCCAGCAGCTACTCCGGGACGTCGGGTGAAAAACTGTTTTTT	CASSYSGTSGEKLFF
TRBD1	TRBV7-2	-	TRBJ2-2	TGTGCCAGCAGCCGGGGCAGGGGGATTGGCGGGGAGCTGTTTTTT	CASSRGRGIGGELFF
-	TRBV24-1	-	TRBJ1-2	TGTGCCACCAGTGATTACTATGGCTACACCTTC	CATSDYYGYTF